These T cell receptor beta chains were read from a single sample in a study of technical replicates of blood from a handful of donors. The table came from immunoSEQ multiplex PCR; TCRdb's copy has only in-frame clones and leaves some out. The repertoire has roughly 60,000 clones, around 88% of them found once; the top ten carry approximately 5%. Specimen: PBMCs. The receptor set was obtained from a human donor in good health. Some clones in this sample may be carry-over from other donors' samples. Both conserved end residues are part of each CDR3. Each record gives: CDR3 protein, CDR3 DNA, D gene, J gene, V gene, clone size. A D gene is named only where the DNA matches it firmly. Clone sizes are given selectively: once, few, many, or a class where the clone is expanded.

CDR3: CASSEGGNRYEQYF
DNA: TGTGCCAGCAGTGAAGGCGGGAATAGATACGAGCAGTACTTC
D: .
J: TRBJ2-7
V: TRBV2
size: .

CDR3: CASRSSRNTGELFF
DNA: TGTGCCAGCAGGTCTAGCAGGAACACCGGGGAGCTGTTTTTT
D: .
J: TRBJ2-2
V: TRBV6-5
size: .

CDR3: CASRLLGNTGELFF
DNA: TGTGCCAGCAGGCTCCTAGGGAACACCGGGGAGCTGTTTTTT
D: .
J: TRBJ2-2
V: TRBV7-2
size: .

CDR3: CASSKEAGTTGEQYF
DNA: TGCGCCAGCAGCAAGGAAGCCGGGACTACTGGCGAGCAGTACTTC
D: TRBD2
J: TRBJ2-7
V: TRBV5-1
size: few

CDR3: CSVEGEADVKLFF
DNA: TGCAGCGTTGAAGGTGAGGCCGACGTAAAACTGTTTTTT
D: .
J: TRBJ1-4
V: TRBV29-1
size: .

CDR3: CASSRDTSSGNTIYF
DNA: TGTGCCAGCAGTCGGGACACGAGCTCTGGAAACACCATATATTTT
D: .
J: TRBJ1-3
V: TRBV5-4
size: .

CDR3: CASSPRGSGMNTEAFF
DNA: TGTGCCAGCAGCCCTAGAGGGTCGGGGATGAACACTGAAGCTTTCTTT
D: .
J: TRBJ1-1
V: TRBV7-9
size: .

CDR3: CATSRDPGLTYEQYF
DNA: TGTGCCACCAGCAGGGATCCGGGACTGACTTACGAGCAGTACTTC
D: .
J: TRBJ2-7
V: TRBV15
size: .

CDR3: CASSQDGQGATNEKLFF
DNA: TGTGCCAGCAGCCAAGATGGGCAGGGGGCCACTAATGAAAAACTGTTTTTT
D: TRBD1
J: TRBJ1-4
V: TRBV4-2
size: few

CDR3: CASSLGRAEAFF
DNA: TGTGCCAGCAGCTTGGGTCGCGCTGAAGCTTTCTTT
D: .
J: TRBJ1-1
V: TRBV5-6
size: .

CDR3: CASTEGGYEQYF
DNA: TGTGCCAGCACCGAGGGAGGCTACGAGCAGTACTTC
D: .
J: TRBJ2-7
V: TRBV7-8
size: .

CDR3: CASSAYRDEKLFF
DNA: TGTGCCAGTAGTGCTTACAGAGATGAAAAACTGTTTTTT
D: .
J: TRBJ1-4
V: TRBV19
size: .

CDR3: CASSKVVGGRDIEQFF
DNA: TGTGCCAGCAGCAAAGTGGTTGGCGGGAGGGACATTGAGCAGTTCTTC
D: .
J: TRBJ2-1
V: TRBV21-1
size: few

CDR3: CASSQGGAGGYNEQFF
DNA: TGTGCCAGCAGCCAAGGCGGGGCGGGGGGCTACAATGAGCAGTTCTTC
D: TRBD2
J: TRBJ2-1
V: TRBV4-2
size: once

CDR3: CASSSSGGQGETQYF
DNA: TGCGCCAGCAGCTCTAGCGGGGGCCAGGGGGAGACCCAGTACTTC
D: TRBD2
J: TRBJ2-5
V: TRBV5-1
size: .

CDR3: CASSEPSGRASSYNEQFF
DNA: TGTGCCAGCAGTGAGCCCAGCGGGAGGGCCAGCTCCTACAATGAGCAGTTCTTC
D: TRBD2
J: TRBJ2-1
V: TRBV2
size: .

CDR3: CASSPPNHRLNTEAFF
DNA: TGTGCCAGCTCACCACCAAATCACCGCCTAAACACTGAAGCTTTCTTT
D: .
J: TRBJ1-1
V: TRBV18
size: .

CDR3: CASSGTSAYYNEQFF
DNA: TGTGCCAGCAGTGGGACTAGCGCATATTACAATGAGCAGTTCTTC
D: TRBD2
J: TRBJ2-1
V: TRBV11-2
size: .

CDR3: CASSLFLGQGPGGQETQYF
DNA: TGTGCCAGCAGCTTGTTTCTAGGACAGGGCCCGGGAGGCCAAGAGACCCAGTACTTC
D: .
J: TRBJ2-5
V: TRBV5-6
size: .

CDR3: CASSSEVAGSYNEQFF
DNA: TGTGCCAGCTCTTCCGAAGTCGCAGGCTCCTACAATGAGCAGTTCTTC
D: .
J: TRBJ2-1
V: TRBV18
size: .

CDR3: CASSPLEGESGYTF
DNA: TGTGCCAGCAGCCCTTTGGAAGGGGAATCTGGCTACACCTTC
D: .
J: TRBJ1-2
V: TRBV14
size: .

CDR3: CASIGLAGRSGGYTF
DNA: TGTGCCAGCATAGGTTTAGCAGGGCGAAGTGGGGGCTACACCTTC
D: .
J: TRBJ1-2
V: TRBV2
size: .

CDR3: CASSQIWVGVFPYEQYF
DNA: TGCGCCAGCAGCCAAATATGGGTAGGGGTCTTTCCCTACGAGCAGTACTTC
D: .
J: TRBJ2-7
V: TRBV4-1
size: .

CDR3: CASSGPGQEQFF
DNA: TGTGCCAGCAGTGGGCCGGGACAAGAGCAGTTCTTC
D: .
J: TRBJ2-1
V: TRBV25-1
size: .

CDR3: CASSLGGSNQPQHF
DNA: TGCGCCAGCAGCTTGGGTGGCAGCAATCAGCCCCAGCATTTT
D: .
J: TRBJ1-5
V: TRBV5-1
size: .

CDR3: CASSMSWTGDYEQYF
DNA: TGTGCCAGCAGCATGTCCTGGACAGGAGATTACGAGCAGTACTTC
D: TRBD1
J: TRBJ2-7
V: TRBV6-1
size: .

CDR3: CASSLARSGSIQQYF
DNA: TGTGCCAGCAGCTTAGCTCGCAGCGGGAGTATCCAGCAGTACTTC
D: TRBD2
J: TRBJ2-7
V: TRBV7-9
size: .

CDR3: CASSFGRTLEAFF
DNA: TGTGCCAGCAGCTTCGGACGGACTCTCGAAGCTTTCTTT
D: .
J: TRBJ1-1
V: TRBV7-2
size: .

CDR3: CASSPPLAGREDTQYF
DNA: TGCGCCAGCAGCCCTCCCCTAGCGGGACGAGAGGATACGCAGTATTTT
D: TRBD2
J: TRBJ2-3
V: TRBV4-3
size: .

CDR3: CASSQDSTSGSYGYEQYF
DNA: TGCGCCAGCAGCCAAGATTCTACTAGCGGGAGTTATGGCTACGAGCAGTACTTC
D: TRBD2
J: TRBJ2-7
V: TRBV4-3
size: .

CDR3: CASSGGLDWGKNIQYF
DNA: TGTGCCAGCAGTGGGGGACTTGATTGGGGCAAAAACATTCAGTACTTC
D: .
J: TRBJ2-4
V: TRBV6-1
size: .

CDR3: CASGLALQGYNEQFF
DNA: TGTGCTAGTGGTTTGGCATTACAGGGATACAATGAGCAGTTCTTC
D: .
J: TRBJ2-1
V: TRBV12-5
size: .

CDR3: CASSQDRRGTEAFF
DNA: TGCGCCAGCAGCCAAGATCGGAGGGGCACTGAAGCTTTCTTT
D: .
J: TRBJ1-1
V: TRBV4-3
size: .

CDR3: CAISAGVGGSTDTQYF
DNA: TGTGCCATCAGTGCTGGTGTGGGGGGAAGCACAGATACGCAGTATTTT
D: .
J: TRBJ2-3
V: TRBV10-3
size: .

CDR3: CASSFTNSANVLTF
DNA: TGTGCCAGCAGTTTCACCAACTCGGCCAACGTCCTGACTTTC
D: .
J: TRBJ2-6
V: TRBV27
size: .

CDR3: CASSRSEGGRETQYF
DNA: TGCGCCAGCAGCCGGTCTGAGGGGGGGCGAGAGACCCAGTACTTC
D: .
J: TRBJ2-5
V: TRBV4-1
size: .

CDR3: CASSLIGGHGYTF
DNA: TGTGCCAGCAGCTTGATAGGGGGTCATGGCTACACCTTC
D: .
J: TRBJ1-2
V: TRBV5-4
size: .

CDR3: CASSRTSGGVPDTQYF
DNA: TGTGCCAGCAGCAGGACTAGCGGGGGGGTCCCAGATACGCAGTATTTT
D: TRBD2
J: TRBJ2-3
V: TRBV9
size: .

CDR3: CASSPPLVTQAYGYTF
DNA: TGTGCCAGCTCACCACCGTTGGTAACCCAGGCCTATGGCTACACCTTC
D: .
J: TRBJ1-2
V: TRBV18
size: .

CDR3: CASSPGETSGIYEQYF
DNA: TGCGCCAGCAGCCCAGGGGAGACTAGCGGGATCTACGAGCAGTACTTC
D: TRBD2
J: TRBJ2-7
V: TRBV5-1
size: .

CDR3: CASSVRITGGPHEQFF
DNA: TGTGCCAGCAGCGTGAGAATAACGGGAGGGCCCCATGAGCAGTTCTTC
D: TRBD2
J: TRBJ2-1
V: TRBV9
size: .

CDR3: CASSPGGGRHQETQYF
DNA: TGCGCCAGCAGTCCTGGGGGCGGACGGCATCAAGAGACCCAGTACTTC
D: .
J: TRBJ2-5
V: TRBV4-1
size: .

CDR3: CASSEQGTGELFF
DNA: TGTGCCAGCAGTGAACAGGGGACCGGGGAGCTGTTTTTT
D: TRBD1
J: TRBJ2-2
V: TRBV6-4
size: few

CDR3: CASSETGTRYQETQYF
DNA: TGTGCCAGCAGTGAAACTGGGACACGGTACCAAGAGACCCAGTACTTC
D: .
J: TRBJ2-5
V: TRBV6-1
size: .

CDR3: CASSQGRVGDTEAFF
DNA: TGCGCCAGCAGCCAAGGGAGGGTGGGAGACACTGAAGCTTTCTTT
D: .
J: TRBJ1-1
V: TRBV4-1
size: medium-sized

CDR3: CAISESTTNYGRTYGYTF
DNA: TGTGCCATCAGTGAGTCTACCACGAACTACGGCAGAACGTATGGCTACACCTTC
D: .
J: TRBJ1-2
V: TRBV10-3
size: .

CDR3: CAWAGEGTQYF
DNA: TGTGCCTGGGCAGGGGAGGGGACCCAGTACTTC
D: .
J: TRBJ2-5
V: TRBV30
size: .

CDR3: CASSLTRSTDTQYF
DNA: TGTGCCAGCAGCCTGACCAGGAGCACAGATACGCAGTATTTT
D: .
J: TRBJ2-3
V: TRBV5-4
size: .

CDR3: CASSQGQARMNTEAFF
DNA: TGTGCCAGCAGCCAGGGACAGGCGCGAATGAACACTGAAGCTTTCTTT
D: TRBD1
J: TRBJ1-1
V: TRBV5-4
size: .

CDR3: CAISESPGRGAYEKLFF
DNA: TGTGCCATCAGTGAGTCGCCAGGACGGGGGGCGTATGAAAAACTGTTTTTT
D: .
J: TRBJ1-4
V: TRBV10-3
size: once

CDR3: CASSRQYQPQHF
DNA: TGTGCCAGCAGCCGTCAGTATCAGCCCCAGCATTTT
D: .
J: TRBJ1-5
V: TRBV14
size: .

CDR3: CARRQASGRKTGELFF
DNA: TGTGCCCGACGGCAGGCTAGCGGGAGAAAGACCGGGGAGCTGTTTTTT
D: TRBD2
J: TRBJ2-2
V: TRBV2
size: .

CDR3: CASTGTSGRDTQYF
DNA: TGTGCCAGCACCGGGACTAGCGGGAGGGATACGCAGTATTTT
D: TRBD2
J: TRBJ2-3
V: TRBV2
size: .

CDR3: CASGVMGQMTEAFF
DNA: TGTGCCAGCGGCGTTATGGGGCAAATGACTGAAGCTTTCTTT
D: .
J: TRBJ1-1
V: TRBV6-1
size: .

CDR3: CATRDTSGNTIYF
DNA: TGTGCCACCAGGGACACCTCTGGAAACACCATATATTTT
D: .
J: TRBJ1-3
V: TRBV10-3
size: .

CDR3: CASSRPPEETQYF
DNA: TGTGCCAGCAGCCGGCCCCCAGAAGAGACCCAGTACTTC
D: .
J: TRBJ2-5
V: TRBV14
size: .